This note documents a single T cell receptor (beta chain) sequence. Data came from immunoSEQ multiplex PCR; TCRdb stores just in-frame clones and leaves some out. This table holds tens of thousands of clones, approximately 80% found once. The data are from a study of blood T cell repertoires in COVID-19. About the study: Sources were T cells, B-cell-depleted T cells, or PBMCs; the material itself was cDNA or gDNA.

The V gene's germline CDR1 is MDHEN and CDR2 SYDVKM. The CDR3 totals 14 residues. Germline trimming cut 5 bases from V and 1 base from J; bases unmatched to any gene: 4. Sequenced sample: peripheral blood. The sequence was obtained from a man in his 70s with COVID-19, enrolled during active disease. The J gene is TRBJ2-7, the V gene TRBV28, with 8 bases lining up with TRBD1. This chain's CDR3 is CASSPGGRSYEQYF. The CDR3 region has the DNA TGTGCCAGCAGTCCAGGGGGCCGGTCCTACGAGCAGTACTTC.